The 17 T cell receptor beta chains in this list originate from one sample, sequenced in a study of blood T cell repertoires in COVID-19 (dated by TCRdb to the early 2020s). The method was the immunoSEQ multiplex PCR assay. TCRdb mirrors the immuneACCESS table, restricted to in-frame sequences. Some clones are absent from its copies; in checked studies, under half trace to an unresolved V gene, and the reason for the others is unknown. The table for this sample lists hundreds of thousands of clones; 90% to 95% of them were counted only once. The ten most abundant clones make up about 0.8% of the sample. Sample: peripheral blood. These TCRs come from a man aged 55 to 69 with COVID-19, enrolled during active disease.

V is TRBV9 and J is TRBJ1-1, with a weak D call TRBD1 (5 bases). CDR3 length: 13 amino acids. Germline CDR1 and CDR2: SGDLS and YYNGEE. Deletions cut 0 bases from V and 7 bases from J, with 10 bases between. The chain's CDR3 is CASSVGGDGEAFF. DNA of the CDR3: TGTGCCAGCAGCGTAGGCGGGGACGGTGAAGCTTTCTTT.

The CDR3 region has the DNA TGTGCCAGCGCCCTCCGGGGGAATTACTACAATGAGCAGTTCTTC. Residues: CASALRGNYYNEQFF. The gene calls are TRBV27 and TRBJ2-1, with TRBD2 as a possible D gene (6 bases). Trimming stripped 8 bases from V and 3 bases from J, with 17 bases between. The germline V gene has CDR1 MNHEY and CDR2 SMNVEV (reference sequence). This CDR3 contains 15 residues.

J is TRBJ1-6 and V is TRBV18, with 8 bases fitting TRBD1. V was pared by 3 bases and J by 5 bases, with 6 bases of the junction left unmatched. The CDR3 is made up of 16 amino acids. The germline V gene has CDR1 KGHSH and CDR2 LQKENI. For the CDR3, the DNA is TGTGCCAGCTCACCGTGGACAGGGAACGATAATTCACCCCTCCACTTT. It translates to CASSPWTGNDNSPLHF.

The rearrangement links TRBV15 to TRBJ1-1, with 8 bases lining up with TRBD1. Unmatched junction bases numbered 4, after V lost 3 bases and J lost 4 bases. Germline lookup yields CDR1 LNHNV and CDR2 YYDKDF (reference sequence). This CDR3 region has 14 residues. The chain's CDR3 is CATSRDRVITEAFF. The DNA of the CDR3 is TGTGCCACCAGCAGGGACAGGGTAATCACTGAAGCTTTCTTT.

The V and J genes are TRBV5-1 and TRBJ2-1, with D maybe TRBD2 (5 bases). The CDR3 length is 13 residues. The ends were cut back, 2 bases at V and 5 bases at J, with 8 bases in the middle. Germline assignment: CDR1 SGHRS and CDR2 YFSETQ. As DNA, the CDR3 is TGCGCCAGCAGCTTCTCTAGCAACAATGAGCAGTTCTTC. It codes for CASSFSSNNEQFF.

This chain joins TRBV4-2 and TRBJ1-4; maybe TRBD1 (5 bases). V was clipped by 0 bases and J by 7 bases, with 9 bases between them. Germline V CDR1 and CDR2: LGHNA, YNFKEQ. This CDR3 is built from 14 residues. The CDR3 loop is CASSQDQGAEKLFF. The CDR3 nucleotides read TGTGCCAGCAGCCAAGATCAGGGTGCTGAAAAACTGTTTTTT.

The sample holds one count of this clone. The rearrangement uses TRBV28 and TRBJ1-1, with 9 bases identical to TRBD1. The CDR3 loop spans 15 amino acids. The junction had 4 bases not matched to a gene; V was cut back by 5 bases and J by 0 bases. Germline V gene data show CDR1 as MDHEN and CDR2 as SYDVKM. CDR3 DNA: TGTGCCAGCAGTCGACAGGGGGTTATGAACACTGAAGCTTTCTTT. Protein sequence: CASSRQGVMNTEAFF.

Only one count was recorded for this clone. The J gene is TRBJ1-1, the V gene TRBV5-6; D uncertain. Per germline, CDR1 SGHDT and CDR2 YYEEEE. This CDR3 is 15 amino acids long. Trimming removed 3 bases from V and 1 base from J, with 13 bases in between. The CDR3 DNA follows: TGTGCCAGCAGCTCCCAGGTCCAGAAGAACACTGAAGCTTTCTTT. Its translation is CASSSQVQKNTEAFF. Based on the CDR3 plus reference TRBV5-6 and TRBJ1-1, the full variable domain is DAGVTQSPTHLIKTRGQQVTLRCSPKSGHDTVSWYQQALGQGPQFIFQYYEEEERQRGNFPDRFSGHQFPNYSSELNVNALLLGDSALYLCASSSQVQKNTEAFFGQGTRLTVV.

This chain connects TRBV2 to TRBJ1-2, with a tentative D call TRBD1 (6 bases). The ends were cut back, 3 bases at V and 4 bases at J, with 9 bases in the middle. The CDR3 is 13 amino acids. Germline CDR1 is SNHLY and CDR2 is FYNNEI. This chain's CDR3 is CASSDRGPYGYTF. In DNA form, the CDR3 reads TGTGCCAGCAGTGACAGGGGCCCCTATGGCTACACCTTC.

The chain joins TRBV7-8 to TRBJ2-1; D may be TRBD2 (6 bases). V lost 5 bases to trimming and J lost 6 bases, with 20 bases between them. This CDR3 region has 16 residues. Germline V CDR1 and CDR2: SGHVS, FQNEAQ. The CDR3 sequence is CASSRAPSGFGNEQFF. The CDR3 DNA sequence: TGTGCCAGCAGCCGAGCCCCCAGCGGGTTCGGCAATGAGCAGTTCTTC.

The CDR3 bases are TGTGCCAGCAGTGAAAGCGGGATCGGCACAGATACGCAGTATTTT. Protein product: CASSESGIGTDTQYF. This chain links TRBV6-1 with TRBJ2-3; 7 bases agree with TRBD2. The CDR3 is 15 amino acids. Trimming removed 2 bases from V and 1 base from J; junction bases left unmatched: 3. From germline, CDR1 is MNHNS and CDR2 SASEGT.

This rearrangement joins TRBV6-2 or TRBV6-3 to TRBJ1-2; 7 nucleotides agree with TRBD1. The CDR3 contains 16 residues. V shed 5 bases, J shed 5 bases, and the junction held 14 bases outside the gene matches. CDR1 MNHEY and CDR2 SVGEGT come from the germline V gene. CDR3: CASSLPRQGKKYGYTF. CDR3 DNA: TGTGCCAGCAGTCTTCCAAGACAGGGAAAGAAATATGGCTACACCTTC.

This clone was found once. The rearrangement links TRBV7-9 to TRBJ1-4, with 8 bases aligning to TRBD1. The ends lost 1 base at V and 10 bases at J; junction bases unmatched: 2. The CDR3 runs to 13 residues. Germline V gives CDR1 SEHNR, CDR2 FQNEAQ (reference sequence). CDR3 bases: TGTGCCAGCAGCTTAGACAGGGGGGCAAAACTGTTTTTT. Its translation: CASSLDRGAKLFF.

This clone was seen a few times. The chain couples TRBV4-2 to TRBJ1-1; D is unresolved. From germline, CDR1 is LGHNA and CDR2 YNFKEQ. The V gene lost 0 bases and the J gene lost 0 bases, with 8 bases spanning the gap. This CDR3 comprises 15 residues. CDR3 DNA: TGTGCCAGCAGCCAAGATGAGGGCTTGAACACTGAAGCTTTCTTT. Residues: CASSQDEGLNTEAFF.

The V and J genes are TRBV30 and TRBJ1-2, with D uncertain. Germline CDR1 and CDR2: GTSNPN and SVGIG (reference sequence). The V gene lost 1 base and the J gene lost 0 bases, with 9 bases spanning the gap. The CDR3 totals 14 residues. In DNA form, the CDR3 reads TGTGCCTGGAGTGGATCAGTAACTAACTATGGCTACACCTTC. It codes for CAWSGSVTNYGYTF.

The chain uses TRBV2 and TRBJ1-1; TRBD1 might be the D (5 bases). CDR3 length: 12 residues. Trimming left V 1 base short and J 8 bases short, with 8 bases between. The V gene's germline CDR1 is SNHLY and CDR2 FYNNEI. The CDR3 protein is CASSEGAGEAFF. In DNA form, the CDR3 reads TGTGCCAGCAGTGAAGGAGCAGGGGAAGCTTTCTTT.

The chain's CDR3 is CASSDRVGAEQYF. The CDR3 DNA follows: TGTGCCAGCAGCGACAGGGTTGGGGCCGAGCAGTACTTC. V usage is TRBV9 and J usage is TRBJ2-7, with D maybe TRBD1 (6 bases). Germline V gene sequence: CDR1 SGDLS, CDR2 YYNGEE. The CDR3 spans 13 residues. With 3 bases removed from V and 6 bases from J, the gap between germline ends came to 13 bases.